The 3 T cell receptor beta chains given below trace back to one sample, sequenced in a study of T cell responses to AZD1222 COVID-19 vaccine. The assay was immunoSEQ multiplex PCR, and TCRdb's table has in-frame clones only and misses some. The sample lists some 120,000 clones; roughly 90% were seen once. The source was peripheral blood, collected 28 days after the second dose of the MenACWY control vaccine. These receptors were obtained from an adult who received the MenACWY meningococcal vaccine as a control.

This clone was counted once. This chain uses TRBV24-1 with TRBJ2-4, with D perhaps matching TRBD1 (6 bases). V dropped 5 bases and J dropped 4 bases, with 17 bases sitting between them. The germline gives CDR1 KGHDR, CDR2 SFDVKD. This CDR3 region has 16 residues. The CDR3 nucleotides are TGTGCCACCAGTGGACGGGACACCCAAGGAAAAAACATTCAGTACTTC. It yields the protein CATSGRDTQGKNIQYF.

The J gene is TRBJ2-7, the V gene TRBV6-5, with D tentatively TRBD1 or TRBD2 (6 bases each). V was pared by 6 bases and J by 3 bases, with 18 bases between. Germline CDR1 and CDR2: MNHEY and SVGAGI. The CDR3 runs 15 residues. The CDR3 sequence: CASRRGEKGLYEQYF. DNA for the CDR3: TGTGCCAGCAGGAGGGGGGAGAAGGGCCTCTACGAGCAGTACTTC.

The chain couples TRBV28 to TRBJ1-5; D may be TRBD1 (6 bases). The CDR3 sequence is 14 residues long. Germline CDR1 reads MDHEN; CDR2 reads SYDVKM. V gave up 5 bases and J gave up 6 bases, with 14 bases separating them. CDR3 sequence reads: CASSLQGSGQPQHF. CDR3 in DNA: TGTGCCAGCAGTCTACAGGGATCGGGTCAGCCCCAGCATTTT. Complete variable domain (other parts from reference TRBV28 and TRBJ1-5): DVKVTQSSRYLVKRTGEKVFLECVQDMDHENMFWYRQDPGLGLRLIYFSYDVKMKEKGDIPEGYSVSREKKERFSLILESASTNQTSMYLCASSLQGSGQPQHFGDGTRLSIL.